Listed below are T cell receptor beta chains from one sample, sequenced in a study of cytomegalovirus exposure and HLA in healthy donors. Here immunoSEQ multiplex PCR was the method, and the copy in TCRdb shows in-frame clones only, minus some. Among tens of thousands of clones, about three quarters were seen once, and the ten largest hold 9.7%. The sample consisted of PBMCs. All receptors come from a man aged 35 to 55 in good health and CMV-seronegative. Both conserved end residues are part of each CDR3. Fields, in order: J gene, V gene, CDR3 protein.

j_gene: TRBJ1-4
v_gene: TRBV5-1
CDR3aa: CASSRDSANEKLFF

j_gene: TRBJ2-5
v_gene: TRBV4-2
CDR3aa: CASSQVRPGQGNVETQYF

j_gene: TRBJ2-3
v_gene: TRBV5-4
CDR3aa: CASSLSSAFTDTQYF

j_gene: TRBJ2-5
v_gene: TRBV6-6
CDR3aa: CASWGGKRETQYF

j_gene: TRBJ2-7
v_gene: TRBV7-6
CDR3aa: CASSSRQGREQYF

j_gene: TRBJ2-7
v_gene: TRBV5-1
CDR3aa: CASSSRLDSEQYF

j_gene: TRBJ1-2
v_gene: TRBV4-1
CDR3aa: CASSPLTGGYGYTF

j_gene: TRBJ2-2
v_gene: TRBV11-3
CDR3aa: CASSLDSTGELFF

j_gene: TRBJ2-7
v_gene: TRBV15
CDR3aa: CATSPRLAAYEQYF

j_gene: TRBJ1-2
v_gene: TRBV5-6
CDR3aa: CASSIGQLVNYGYTF

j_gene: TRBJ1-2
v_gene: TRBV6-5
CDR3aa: CASSPGQGGYGYTF

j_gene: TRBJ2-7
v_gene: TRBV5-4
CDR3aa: CASSLGQYSYEQYF

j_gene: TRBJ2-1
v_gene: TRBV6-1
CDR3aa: CASSSLATGGDEQFF

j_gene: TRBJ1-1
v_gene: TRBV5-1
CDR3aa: CASSFPAGVAFF

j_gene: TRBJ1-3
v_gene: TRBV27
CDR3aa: CASSLSRGGGNTIYF

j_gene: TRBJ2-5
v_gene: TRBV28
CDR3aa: CASLGGRAGETQYF

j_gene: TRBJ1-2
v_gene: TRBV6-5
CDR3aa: CASSVLGQGNHYTF

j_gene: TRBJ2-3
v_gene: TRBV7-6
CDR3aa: CASSLEAGGTDTQYF

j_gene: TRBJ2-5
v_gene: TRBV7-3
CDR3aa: CASSLQGQETQYF

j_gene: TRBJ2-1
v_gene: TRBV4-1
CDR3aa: CASSGGDTYFSYNEQFF

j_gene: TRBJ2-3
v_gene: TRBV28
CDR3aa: CASSLTGQEQYF

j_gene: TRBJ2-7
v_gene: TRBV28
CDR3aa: CASSYTGTGSYEQYF

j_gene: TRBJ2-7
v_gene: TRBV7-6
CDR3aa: CASSQDRFHEQYF

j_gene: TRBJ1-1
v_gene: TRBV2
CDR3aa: CASSETVNTEAFF

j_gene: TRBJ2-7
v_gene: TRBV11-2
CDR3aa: CASSGTAGGSYEQYF

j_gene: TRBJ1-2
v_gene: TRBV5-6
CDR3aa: CASSFGTGTYGYTF

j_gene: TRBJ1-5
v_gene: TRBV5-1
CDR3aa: CASSLDSNNQPQHF

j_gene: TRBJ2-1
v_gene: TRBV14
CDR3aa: CASSLQGIHNEQFF

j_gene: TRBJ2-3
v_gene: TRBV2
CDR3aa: CASPAGGPRTQYF

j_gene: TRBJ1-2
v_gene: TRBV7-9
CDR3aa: CASSFLTGGHGYTF

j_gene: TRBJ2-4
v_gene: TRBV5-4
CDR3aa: CASSASSGSAKNIQYF

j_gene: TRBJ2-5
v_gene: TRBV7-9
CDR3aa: CASSLALGGQETQYF

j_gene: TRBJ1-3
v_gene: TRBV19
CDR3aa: CASSILSENTIYF

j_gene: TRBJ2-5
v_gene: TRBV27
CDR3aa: CASSTRVGQETQYF

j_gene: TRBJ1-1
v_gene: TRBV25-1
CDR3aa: CASSADTGATEAFF

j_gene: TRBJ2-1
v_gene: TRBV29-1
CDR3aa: CSAMGLAGGFNYNEQFF

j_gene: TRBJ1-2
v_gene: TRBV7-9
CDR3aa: CASSLGETGNYGYTF

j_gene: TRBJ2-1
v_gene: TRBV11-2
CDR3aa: CASSLPRYRGTYNEQFF

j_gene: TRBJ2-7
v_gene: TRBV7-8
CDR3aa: CASTLSGGKSYEQYF

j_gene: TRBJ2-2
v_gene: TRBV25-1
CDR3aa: CASSESAPGTGGGELFF

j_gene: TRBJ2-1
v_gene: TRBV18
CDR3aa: CASSPPSGTSGYNEQFF

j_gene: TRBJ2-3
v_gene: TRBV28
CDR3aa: CASSPSGRTDTQYF

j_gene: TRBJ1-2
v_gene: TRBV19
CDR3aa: CASSIDQGIYGYTF

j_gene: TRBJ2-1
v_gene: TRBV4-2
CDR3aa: CASSQGAGGGEQFF

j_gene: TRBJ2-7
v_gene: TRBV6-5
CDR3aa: CASSYSGQRYEQYF

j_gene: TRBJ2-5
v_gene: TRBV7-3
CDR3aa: CASSLAGWETQYF

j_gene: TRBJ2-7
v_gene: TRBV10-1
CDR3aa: CASSEIGQGAYEQYF

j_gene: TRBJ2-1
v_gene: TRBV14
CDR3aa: CASSQDLLAGAYNEQFF

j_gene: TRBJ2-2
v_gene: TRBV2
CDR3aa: CASNRDGTGELFF

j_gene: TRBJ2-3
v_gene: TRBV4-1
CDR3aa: CASTLEAGSTDTQYF

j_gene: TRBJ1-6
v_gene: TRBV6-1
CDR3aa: CASSERRQGDSPLHF

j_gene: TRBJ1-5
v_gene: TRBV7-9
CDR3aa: CASSLGEGGNQPQHF

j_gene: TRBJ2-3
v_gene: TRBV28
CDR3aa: CASTQAGGPADTQYF

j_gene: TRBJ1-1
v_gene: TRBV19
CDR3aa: CASVTGGKVGTEASF

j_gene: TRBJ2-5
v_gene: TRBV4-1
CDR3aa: CASSHPGTRYETQYF

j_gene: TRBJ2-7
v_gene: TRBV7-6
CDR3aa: CASTRFGTGIYEQYF

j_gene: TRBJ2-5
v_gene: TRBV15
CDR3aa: CATSSVGGKEETQYF